The 23 T cell receptor beta chains below come from one sample, sequenced in a study of CD8+ T cells in alopecia areata. Extraction of RNA preceded its reverse transcription into cDNA, which served as the sequencing template. The method was immunoSEQ multiplex PCR; TCRdb's version includes in-frame clones alone and lacks a portion of them. Of 200,000 to 250,000 clones in the sample, about 60% were seen once. The sequenced sample was CD4+ T cells sorted from blood, obtained at week 0. The receptor set was obtained from a human donor with alopecia areata.

This clone appeared a few times. The chain joins TRBV19 to TRBJ2-5; D uncertain. This CDR3 has 12 residues. Germline assignment: CDR1 LNHDA and CDR2 SQIVND (reference sequence). Trimming cost V 2 bases and J 2 bases, with 3 bases left between them. CDR3 sequence: CASSIQQETQYF. The CDR3, as DNA: TGTGCCAGTAGTATACAGCAAGAGACCCAGTACTTC.

This chain uses TRBV27 with TRBJ1-1; 7 positions match TRBD1. The CDR3 spans 15 residues. The J segment lost 6 bases and the V segment lost 2 bases, leaving 9 bases of the junction unmatched. Germline V gene data show CDR1 as MNHEY and CDR2 as SMNVEV (reference sequence). The CDR3 DNA follows: TGTGCCAGCAGTTTAAGGAGACAGGGTGGGGCTGAAGCTTTCTTT. The encoded protein is CASSLRRQGGAEAFF.

The chain carries TRBV29-1 and TRBJ2-7; weak D call: TRBD2 (5 bases). The length of the CDR3 is 11 residues. Germline loops: CDR1 SQVTM, CDR2 ANQGSEA. The V end was cut by 5 bases, the J end by 4 bases, with 9 bases between. CDR3 amino acids: CSVLQRYEQYF. The CDR3, as DNA: TGCAGCGTTCTACAGCGGTACGAGCAGTACTTC.

This clone has only a few counts. The rearrangement links TRBV29-1 to TRBJ1-1, with 7 bases that match TRBD1. This CDR3 is built from 14 residues. The trim removed 3 bases at V and 2 bases at J, leaving 6 bases unmatched. CDR1 and CDR2 (germline): SQVTM, ANQGSEA. CDR3 bases: TGCAGCGTTGATGAGACAGGGACTAACACTGAAGCTTTCTTT. Translating it yields CSVDETGTNTEAFF.

The chain combines TRBV5-1 with TRBJ2-7, with D perhaps being TRBD1 or TRBD2 (7 bases each). Germline CDR1 SGHRS, CDR2 YFSETQ. V gave up 0 bases and J gave up 5 bases, with 15 bases separating them. This CDR3 is 15 amino acids long. DNA of the CDR3: TGCGCCAGCAGCTTGGCCTTCAGGGGGGGACACGAGCAGTACTTC. Translating gives CASSLAFRGGHEQYF.

V gene TRBV4-2 combines with J gene TRBJ2-2; D remains unclear. Trimming cost V 0 bases and J 4 bases, with 9 bases left between them. CDR3 length equals 15 residues. Germline CDR1 and CDR2: LGHNA and YNFKEQ. CDR3 nucleotides: TGTGCCAGCAGCCAAGACCCCAGAGGCACCGGGGAGCTGTTTTTT. Amino acid sequence: CASSQDPRGTGELFF.

The genes are TRBV6-5 and TRBJ2-7; D tentatively reads TRBD1 or TRBD2 (5 bases each). The V and J ends lost 5 bases and 6 bases respectively, with 17 bases between them. CDR1 is MNHEY and CDR2 is SVGAGI in the germline V gene. The CDR3 has 14 amino acids. The CDR3 reads CASSPGATVSEQYF. The DNA for the CDR3 is TGTGCCAGCAGTCCCGGGGCGACAGTCTCCGAGCAGTACTTC.

This clone showed up just a few times. The chain carries TRBV6-1 and TRBJ1-2; D ambiguous. Trimming removed 6 bases from V and 0 bases from J, with 8 bases in between. The CDR3 loop spans 13 amino acids. The V gene's germline CDR1 is MNHNS and CDR2 SASEGT. CDR3 amino acids: CASSRSANYGYTF. DNA of the CDR3: TGTGCCAGCAGCCGCAGTGCTAACTATGGCTACACCTTC.

This clone was counted a few times. The rearrangement uses TRBV25-1 and TRBJ2-5; 8 bases are a match to TRBD2. This CDR3 has 16 amino acids. Trimming at V came to 1 base and at J to 5 bases, leaving 9 bases not matched to a gene. Per the germline V gene, CDR1 is MGHDK and CDR2 is SYGVNS. The CDR3 DNA reads TGTGCCAGCAGTGAATGGGGGACTAGGTTCTTGGAGACCCAGTACTTC. This translates into CASSEWGTRFLETQYF.

This clone was picked up one time. The genes are TRBV15 and TRBJ2-5; D not certain. The germline CDR1 and CDR2 sequences are LNHNV and YYDKDF (reference sequence). V shed 0 bases and J shed 2 bases, with 10 bases lying between them. There are 15 residues in the CDR3. CDR3 in amino acids: CATSRDRAGQETQYF. The DNA for the CDR3 is TGTGCCACCAGCAGAGATCGGGCAGGTCAAGAGACCCAGTACTTC.

This chain links TRBV6-6 with TRBJ1-6; D call uncertain. Trimming stripped 6 bases from V and 8 bases from J, with 8 bases between. The CDR3 has 12 amino acids. Germline loops: CDR1 MNHNY, CDR2 SVGAGI (reference sequence). The CDR3 nucleotides are TGTGCCAGCAGGAACGATGATTCACCCCTCCACTTT. Amino acid sequence: CASRNDDSPLHF.

The chain couples TRBV5-1 to TRBJ2-7; D is unresolved. Germline V lookup: CDR1 SGHRS, CDR2 YFSETQ. Trimming took 0 bases from V and 5 from J, leaving 15 bases between them. This CDR3 comprises 15 residues. CDR3 residues: CASSLVAATGNEQYF. The CDR3 DNA follows: TGCGCCAGCAGCTTGGTGGCCGCGACTGGAAACGAGCAGTACTTC.

The chain couples TRBV18 to TRBJ1-5; D may be TRBD1 (6 bases). The germline V gene has CDR1 KGHSH and CDR2 LQKENI. Trimming took off 4 bases at V and 4 bases at J, with 14 bases between the two ends. The CDR3 runs 15 residues. The CDR3 DNA reads TGTGCCAGCTCACGTGGGTCCACAGGGAATCAGCCCCAGCATTTT. It is translated as CASSRGSTGNQPQHF. Supplemented by reference TRBV18 and TRBJ1-5, the full variable domain reads NAGVMQNPRHLVRRRGQEARLRCSPMKGHSHVYWYRQLPEEGLKFMVYLQKENIIDESGMPKERFSAEFPKEGPSILRIQQVVRGDSAAYFCASSRGSTGNQPQHFGDGTRLSIL.

This rearrangement joins TRBV29-1 to TRBJ1-1; D might be TRBD1 (6 bases). Trimming left V 4 bases short and J 7 bases short, with 16 bases between. Germline assignment: CDR1 SQVTM and CDR2 ANQGSEA. The CDR3 extends over 13 amino acids. CDR3 coding DNA: TGCAGCGTTGCCCTAGGGGGGCCAAGTGAAGCTTTCTTT. It yields the protein CSVALGGPSEAFF.

The chain recombines TRBV15 with TRBJ2-2, with D perhaps matching TRBD1 or TRBD2 (5 bases each). Germline CDR1 reads LNHNV; CDR2 reads YYDKDF (reference sequence). The germline V and J ends were trimmed by 6 bases and 0 bases, with 14 bases remaining between them. This CDR3 has 16 amino acids. CDR3: CATRGVGETNTGELFF. CDR3 bases: TGTGCCACCAGAGGGGTGGGAGAGACGAACACCGGGGAGCTGTTTTTT.

This clone was counted between two and nine times. This chain links TRBV30 with TRBJ2-2; unclear D gene. The V and J ends lost 6 bases and 1 base respectively, with 9 bases between them. This CDR3 comprises 13 residues. Germline CDR1 reads GTSNPN; CDR2 reads SVGIG (reference sequence). CDR3 sequence reads: CACQLGNTGELFF. DNA for the CDR3: TGTGCCTGCCAATTAGGGAACACCGGGGAGCTGTTTTTT. Looking up the rest from reference TRBV30 and TRBJ2-2 gives the full variable domain: SQTIHQWPATLVQPVGSPLSLECTVEGTSNPNLYWYRQAAGRGLQLLFYSVGIGQISSEVPQNLSASRPQDRQFILSSKKLLLSDSGFYLCACQLGNTGELFFGEGSRLTVL.

As regards this clone: The sample has other DNA sequences that encode this CDR3 too. The CDR3 sequence: CASSLESNQPQHF. The CDR3 DNA is TGCGCCAGCAGCTTGGAGTCAAATCAGCCCCAGCATTTT. The chain employs TRBV5-1 and TRBJ1-5, with D unclear. CDR1 is SGHRS, CDR2 YFSETQ, per germline. The ends were cut back, 0 bases at V and 4 bases at J, with 5 bases in the middle. CDR3 length: 13 residues.

The chain combines TRBV14 with TRBJ2-5; D is ambiguous. The CDR3 covers 14 residues. Deletions cut 3 bases from V and 2 bases from J, with 10 bases between. CDR1 is SGHDN and CDR2 is FVKESK in the germline V gene. CDR3 nucleotides: TGTGCCAGCAGCCATCACTTGGGGCAAGAGACCCAGTACTTC. Its translation: CASSHHLGQETQYF.

The chain recombines TRBV7-9 with TRBJ1-4; possible D gene TRBD1, 6 bases. CDR3 size: 15 residues. Between the trimmed V and J ends, which lost 0 bases and 3 bases, there was a span of 8 bases. From germline, CDR1 is SEHNR and CDR2 FQNEAQ (reference sequence). The CDR3 nucleotides read TGTGCCAGCAGCTTAGCTGGGGGGCCTAATGAAAAACTGTTTTTT. Translated: CASSLAGGPNEKLFF.

This chain uses TRBV5-1 with TRBJ1-5; the D gene is possibly TRBD1 (5 bases). V was shortened by 0 bases and J by 0 bases, with 10 bases between the two germline ends. Germline-derived CDR1 and CDR2 are SGHRS and YFSETQ. This CDR3 has 16 amino acids. The CDR3: CASSLGQSYSNQPQHF. The CDR3 DNA reads as TGCGCCAGCAGCTTGGGACAGAGTTATAGCAATCAGCCCCAGCATTTT.

This clone was seen more than once but under ten times. V usage is TRBV18 and J usage is TRBJ1-4, with D possibly being TRBD1 (5 bases). CDR1 is KGHSH and CDR2 is LQKENI in the germline V gene. The CDR3 is 15 residues long. The V and J ends lost 5 bases and 7 bases respectively, with 17 bases between them. CDR3 region: CASSSRTSEGEKLFF. The CDR3 bases are TGTGCCAGCTCATCCCGGACATCGGAGGGTGAAAAACTGTTTTTT. Variable domain in full (rest from reference TRBV18 and TRBJ1-4): NAGVMQNPRHLVRRRGQEARLRCSPMKGHSHVYWYRQLPEEGLKFMVYLQKENIIDESGMPKERFSAEFPKEGPSILRIQQVVRGDSAAYFCASSSRTSEGEKLFFGSGTQLSVL.

The chain carries TRBV5-1 and TRBJ1-1; D is unresolved. In germline, CDR1 is SGHRS, CDR2 YFSETQ. V was pared by 0 bases and J by 6 bases, with 15 bases between. The length of the CDR3 is 15 residues. CDR3 nucleotide sequence: TGCGCCAGCAGCTTGGGCTCAGGACGAAACGCTGAAGCTTTCTTT. The encoded protein is CASSLGSGRNAEAFF.

This clone has a handful of counts. V and J are TRBV29-1 and TRBJ2-7; possible D gene TRBD2, 7 bases. Germline loops: CDR1 SQVTM, CDR2 ANQGSEA. V was pared by 4 bases and J by 3 bases, with 13 bases between. The CDR3 consists of 13 residues. CDR3 DNA sequence: TGCAGCGTTGGGCAGGGAGGGGGCTACGAGCAGTACTTC. Protein: CSVGQGGGYEQYF.